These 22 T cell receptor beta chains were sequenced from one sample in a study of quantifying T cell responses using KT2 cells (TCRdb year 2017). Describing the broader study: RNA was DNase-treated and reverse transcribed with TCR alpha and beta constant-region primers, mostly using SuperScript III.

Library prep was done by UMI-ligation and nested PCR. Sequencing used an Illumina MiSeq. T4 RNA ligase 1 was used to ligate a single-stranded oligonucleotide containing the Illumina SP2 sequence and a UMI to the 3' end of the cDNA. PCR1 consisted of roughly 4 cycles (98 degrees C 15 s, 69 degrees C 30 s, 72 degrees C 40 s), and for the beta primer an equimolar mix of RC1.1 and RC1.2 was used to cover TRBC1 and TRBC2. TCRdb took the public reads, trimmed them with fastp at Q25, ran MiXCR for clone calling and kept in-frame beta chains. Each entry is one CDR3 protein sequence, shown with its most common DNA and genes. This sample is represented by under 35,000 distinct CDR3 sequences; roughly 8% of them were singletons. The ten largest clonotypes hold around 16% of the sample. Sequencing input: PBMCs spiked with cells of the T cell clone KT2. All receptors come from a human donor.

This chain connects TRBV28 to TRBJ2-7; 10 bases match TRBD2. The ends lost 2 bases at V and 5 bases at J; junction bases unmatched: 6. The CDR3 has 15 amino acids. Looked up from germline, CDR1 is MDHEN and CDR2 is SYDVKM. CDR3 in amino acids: CASSLNSGGNHEQYF. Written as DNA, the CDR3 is TGTGCCAGCAGTTTAAATAGCGGGGGGAACCACGAGCAGTACTTC.

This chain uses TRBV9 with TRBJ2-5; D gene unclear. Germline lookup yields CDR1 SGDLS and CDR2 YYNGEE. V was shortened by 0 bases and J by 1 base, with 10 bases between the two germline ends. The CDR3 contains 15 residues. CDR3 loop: CASSVDPGTQETQYF. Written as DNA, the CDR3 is TGTGCCAGCAGCGTAGACCCGGGCACCCAAGAGACCCAGTACTTC. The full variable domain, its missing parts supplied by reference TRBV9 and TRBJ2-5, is DSGVTQTPKHLITATGQRVTLRCSPRSGDLSVYWYQQSLDQGLQFLIQYYNGEERAKGNILERFSAQQFPDLHSELNLSSLELGDSALYFCASSVDPGTQETQYFGPGTRLLVL.

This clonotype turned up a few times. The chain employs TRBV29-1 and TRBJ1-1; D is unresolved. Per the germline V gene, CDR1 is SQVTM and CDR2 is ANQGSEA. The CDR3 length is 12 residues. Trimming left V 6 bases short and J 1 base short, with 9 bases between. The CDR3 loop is CSVEVGNTEAFF. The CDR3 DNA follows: TGCAGCGTCGAGGTGGGGAACACTGAAGCTTTCTTT.

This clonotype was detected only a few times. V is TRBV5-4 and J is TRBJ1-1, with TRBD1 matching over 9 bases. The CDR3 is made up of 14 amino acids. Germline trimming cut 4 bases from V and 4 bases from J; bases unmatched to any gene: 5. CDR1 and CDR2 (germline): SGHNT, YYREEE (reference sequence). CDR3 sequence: CASSPGQGSTEAFF. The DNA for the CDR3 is TGTGCCAGCAGCCCAGGACAGGGGAGCACTGAAGCTTTCTTT.

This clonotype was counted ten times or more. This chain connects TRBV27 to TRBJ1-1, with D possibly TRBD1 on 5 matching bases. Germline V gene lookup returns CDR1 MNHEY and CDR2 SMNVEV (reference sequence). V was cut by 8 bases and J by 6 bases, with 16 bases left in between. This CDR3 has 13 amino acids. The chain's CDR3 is CASRDGGGPEAFF. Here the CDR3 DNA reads TGTGCCAGCCGCGACGGGGGAGGTCCTGAAGCTTTCTTT.

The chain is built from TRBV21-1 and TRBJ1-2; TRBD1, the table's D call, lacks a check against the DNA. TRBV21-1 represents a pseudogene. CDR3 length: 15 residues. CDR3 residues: CASRPSDRGRYGYTF. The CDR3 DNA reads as TGTGCCAGCCGACCTTCAGACAGGGGAAGGTATGGCTACACCTTC.

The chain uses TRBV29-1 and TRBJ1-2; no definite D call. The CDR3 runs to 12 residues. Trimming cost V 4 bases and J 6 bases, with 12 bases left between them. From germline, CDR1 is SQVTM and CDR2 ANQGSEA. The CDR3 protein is CSVGGGPNGYTF. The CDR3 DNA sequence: TGCAGCGTTGGTGGTGGCCCAAATGGCTACACCTTC.

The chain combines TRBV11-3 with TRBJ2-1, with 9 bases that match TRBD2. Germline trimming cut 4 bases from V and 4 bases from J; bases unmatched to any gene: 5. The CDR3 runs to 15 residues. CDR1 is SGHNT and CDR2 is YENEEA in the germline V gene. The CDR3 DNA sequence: TGTGCCAGCAGCTCCACTAGCGGGCCTTACAATGAGCAGTTCTTC. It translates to CASSSTSGPYNEQFF.

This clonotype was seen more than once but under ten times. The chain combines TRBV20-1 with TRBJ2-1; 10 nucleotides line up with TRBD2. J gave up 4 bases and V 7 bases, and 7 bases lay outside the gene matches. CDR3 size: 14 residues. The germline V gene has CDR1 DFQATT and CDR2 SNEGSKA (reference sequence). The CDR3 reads CSERPSGRYNEQFF. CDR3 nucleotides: TGCAGTGAACGGCCTAGCGGGAGATACAATGAGCAGTTCTTC.

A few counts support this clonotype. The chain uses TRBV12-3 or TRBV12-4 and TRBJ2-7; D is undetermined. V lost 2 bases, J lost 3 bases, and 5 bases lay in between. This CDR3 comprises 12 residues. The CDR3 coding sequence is TGTGCCAGCAGTTTAATGGGCTACGAGCAGTACTTC. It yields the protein CASSLMGYEQYF.

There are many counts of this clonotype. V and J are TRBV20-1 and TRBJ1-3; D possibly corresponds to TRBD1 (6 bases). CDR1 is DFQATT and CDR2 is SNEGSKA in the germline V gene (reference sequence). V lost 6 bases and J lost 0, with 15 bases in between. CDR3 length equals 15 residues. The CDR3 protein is CSAYPPTGSGNTIYF. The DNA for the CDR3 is TGCAGTGCATACCCCCCGACAGGCTCTGGAAACACCATATATTTT.

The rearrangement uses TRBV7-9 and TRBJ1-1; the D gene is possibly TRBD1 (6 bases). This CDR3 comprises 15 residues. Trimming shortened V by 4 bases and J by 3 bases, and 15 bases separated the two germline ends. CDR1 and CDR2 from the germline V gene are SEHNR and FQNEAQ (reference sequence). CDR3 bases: TGTGCCAGCAGCTCCTATCAGGGGCGGTACACTGAAGCTTTCTTT. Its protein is CASSSYQGRYTEAFF.

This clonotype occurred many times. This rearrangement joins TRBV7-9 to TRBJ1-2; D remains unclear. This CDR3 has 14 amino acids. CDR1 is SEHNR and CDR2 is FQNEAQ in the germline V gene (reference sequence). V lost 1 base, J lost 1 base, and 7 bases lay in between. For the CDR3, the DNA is TGTGCCAGCAGCTTAGAATTCGATAACTATGGCTACACCTTC. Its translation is CASSLEFDNYGYTF.

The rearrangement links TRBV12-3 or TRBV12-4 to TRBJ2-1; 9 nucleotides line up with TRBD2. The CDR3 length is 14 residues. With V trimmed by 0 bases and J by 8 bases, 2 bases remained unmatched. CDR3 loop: CASSLASGGDEQFF. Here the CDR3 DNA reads TGTGCCAGCAGTTTAGCTAGCGGGGGTGATGAGCAGTTCTTC.

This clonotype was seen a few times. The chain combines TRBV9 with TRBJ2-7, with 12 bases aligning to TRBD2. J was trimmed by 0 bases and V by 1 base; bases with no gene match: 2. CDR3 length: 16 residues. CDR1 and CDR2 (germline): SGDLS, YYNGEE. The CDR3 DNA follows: TGTGCCAGCAGCGTAACTAGCGGGGGGAGCTCCTACGAGCAGTACTTC. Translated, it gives CASSVTSGGSSYEQYF.

CDR3 residues: CAIRDGLGTEAFF. In DNA, the CDR3 is TGTGCCATCCGGGACGGCCTGGGTACTGAAGCTTTCTTT. The chain links TRBV7-9 to TRBJ1-1; perhaps TRBD1 as D (5 bases). Trimming removed 10 bases at V and 5 bases at J, with 17 bases between. The CDR3 extends over 13 amino acids. CDR1 and CDR2 from the germline V gene are SEHNR and FQNEAQ (reference sequence).

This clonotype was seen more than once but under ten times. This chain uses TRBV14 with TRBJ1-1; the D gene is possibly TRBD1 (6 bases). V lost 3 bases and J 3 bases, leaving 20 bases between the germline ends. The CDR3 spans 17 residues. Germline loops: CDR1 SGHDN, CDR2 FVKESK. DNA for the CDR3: TGTGCCAGCAGCCACGCATTTCTACTACAGGGAGACACTGAAGCTTTCTTT. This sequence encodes CASSHAFLLQGDTEAFF.

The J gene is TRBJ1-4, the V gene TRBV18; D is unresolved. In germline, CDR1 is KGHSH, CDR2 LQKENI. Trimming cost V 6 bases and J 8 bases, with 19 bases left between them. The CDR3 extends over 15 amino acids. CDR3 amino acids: CASSRSSAGQEKLFF. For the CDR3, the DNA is TGTGCCAGCTCTCGTTCATCCGCGGGTCAAGAAAAACTGTTTTTT.

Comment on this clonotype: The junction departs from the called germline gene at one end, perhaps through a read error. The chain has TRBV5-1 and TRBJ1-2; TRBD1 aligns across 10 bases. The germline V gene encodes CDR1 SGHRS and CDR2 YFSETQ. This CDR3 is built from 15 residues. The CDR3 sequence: CASSLAGTGVDGYNF. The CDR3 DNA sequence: TGCGCCAGCAGCTTGGCCGGGACAGGGGTTGATGGCTACAACTTC.

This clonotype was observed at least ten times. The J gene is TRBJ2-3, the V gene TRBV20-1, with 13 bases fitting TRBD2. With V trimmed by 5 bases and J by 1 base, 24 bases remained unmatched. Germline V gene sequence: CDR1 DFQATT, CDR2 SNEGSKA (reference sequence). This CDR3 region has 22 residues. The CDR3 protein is CSAGGKGRTSGRVPSRTDTQYF. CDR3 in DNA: TGCAGTGCTGGAGGAAAAGGACGGACTAGCGGGAGAGTACCAAGCCGCACAGATACGCAGTATTTT.

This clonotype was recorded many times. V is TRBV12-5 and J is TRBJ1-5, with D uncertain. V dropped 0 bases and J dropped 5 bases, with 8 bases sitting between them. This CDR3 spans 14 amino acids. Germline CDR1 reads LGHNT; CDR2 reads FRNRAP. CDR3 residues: CASGLVNKDQPQHF. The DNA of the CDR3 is TGTGCTAGTGGTTTGGTAAATAAAGATCAGCCCCAGCATTTT.

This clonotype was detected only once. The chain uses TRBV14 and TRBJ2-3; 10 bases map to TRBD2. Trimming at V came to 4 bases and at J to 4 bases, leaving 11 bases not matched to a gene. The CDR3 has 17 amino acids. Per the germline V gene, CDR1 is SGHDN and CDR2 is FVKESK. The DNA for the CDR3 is TGTGCCAGCAGCCGCACGGGACGGACTAGCGGATCAGATACGCAGTATTTT. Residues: CASSRTGRTSGSDTQYF.